These T cell receptor beta chains were read from a single sample in a study of shared clonotypes between healthy human individuals. Measured with immunoSEQ multiplex PCR; TCRdb has only the in-frame clones, and not every one. The sample contains 650,000 to 750,000 clones, 60% to 80% of which appear only once. Sequences were obtained from memory CD4+ T cells sorted from blood. These receptors all stem from a woman aged 25 to 39 in good health. Each CDR3 is given with its conserved first and last residue. A D gene is named only where the DNA matches it firmly. Size is omitted from some rows. Given values are once, few, many or a class for expanded clones.

d_gene: .
j_gene: TRBJ2-5
v_gene: TRBV5-1
abundance: .
CDR3aa: CASSLGGQQETQYF
CDR3nt: TGCGCCAGCAGCTTGGGAGGCCAGCAAGAGACCCAGTACTTC

d_gene: TRBD1
j_gene: TRBJ1-5
v_gene: TRBV30
abundance: .
CDR3aa: CAYDRGSNQPQHF
CDR3nt: TGTGCCTACGACAGGGGTAGTAATCAGCCCCAGCATTTT

d_gene: TRBD2
j_gene: TRBJ2-5
v_gene: TRBV4-2
abundance: few
CDR3aa: CASKGGWEGETQYF
CDR3nt: TGTGCCAGCAAAGGAGGGTGGGAGGGAGAGACCCAGTACTTC

d_gene: TRBD2
j_gene: TRBJ2-3
v_gene: TRBV9
abundance: .
CDR3aa: CASSPLAGGPPDTQYF
CDR3nt: TGTGCCAGCAGCCCCCTAGCGGGAGGCCCCCCAGATACGCAGTATTTT

d_gene: .
j_gene: TRBJ1-5
v_gene: TRBV19
abundance: .
CDR3aa: CASIVRVSQPQHF
CDR3nt: TGTGCCAGTATCGTCAGGGTAAGCCAGCCCCAGCATTTT

d_gene: TRBD1
j_gene: TRBJ1-2
v_gene: TRBV2
abundance: many
CDR3aa: CASSNRGLNYGYTF
CDR3nt: TGTGCCAGCAGTAACAGGGGGCTAAACTATGGCTACACCTTC

d_gene: .
j_gene: TRBJ2-5
v_gene: TRBV29-1
abundance: many
CDR3aa: CSVGSGSQETQYF
CDR3nt: TGCAGCGTTGGATCGGGGAGCCAAGAGACCCAGTACTTC

d_gene: .
j_gene: TRBJ1-2
v_gene: TRBV14
abundance: .
CDR3aa: CASSQALGAYGYTF
CDR3nt: TGTGCCAGCAGCCAGGCTCTCGGGGCCTATGGCTACACCTTC

d_gene: .
j_gene: TRBJ1-5
v_gene: TRBV7-8
abundance: .
CDR3aa: CASSLGPPGPQHF
CDR3nt: TGTGCCAGCAGCTTGGGGCCCCCAGGGCCCCAGCATTTT

d_gene: TRBD1
j_gene: TRBJ2-7
v_gene: TRBV5-6
abundance: .
CDR3aa: CASSKDRIDYEQYF
CDR3nt: TGTGCCAGCAGCAAGGACAGGATTGATTACGAGCAGTACTTC

d_gene: .
j_gene: TRBJ1-2
v_gene: TRBV7-9
abundance: .
CDR3aa: CASREGFYGYTF
CDR3nt: TGTGCCAGCCGGGAGGGGTTCTATGGCTACACCTTC

d_gene: TRBD2
j_gene: TRBJ2-3
v_gene: TRBV27
abundance: .
CDR3aa: CASRLHGGSLDTQYF
CDR3nt: TGTGCCAGCAGATTACATGGCGGGAGTTTAGATACGCAGTATTTT

d_gene: .
j_gene: TRBJ2-5
v_gene: TRBV7-9
abundance: few
CDR3aa: CASSLAQGRETQYF
CDR3nt: TGTGCCAGCAGCTTGGCGCAGGGGCGAGAGACCCAGTACTTC

d_gene: .
j_gene: TRBJ2-1
v_gene: TRBV5-1
abundance: many
CDR3aa: CASSLGESYNEQFF
CDR3nt: TGCGCCAGCAGCCTCGGGGAAAGCTACAATGAGCAGTTCTTC

d_gene: TRBD1
j_gene: TRBJ1-1
v_gene: TRBV29-1
abundance: .
CDR3aa: CSVVQGARTEAFF
CDR3nt: TGCAGCGTCGTACAGGGGGCAAGAACTGAAGCTTTCTTT

d_gene: TRBD2
j_gene: TRBJ2-5
v_gene: TRBV12-5
abundance: few
CDR3aa: CASRWTSGRASETQYF
CDR3nt: TGTGCTAGCCGATGGACTAGCGGGAGGGCCTCAGAGACCCAGTACTTC

d_gene: TRBD1
j_gene: TRBJ1-5
v_gene: TRBV6-5
abundance: .
CDR3aa: CASSPWGQGTPQHF
CDR3nt: TGTGCCAGCAGCCCATGGGGACAGGGTACTCCCCAGCATTTT

d_gene: TRBD2
j_gene: TRBJ2-1
v_gene: TRBV5-1
abundance: .
CDR3aa: CASSLGSGAYNEQFF
CDR3nt: TGCGCCAGCAGCTTGGGCAGCGGGGCGTACAATGAGCAGTTCTTC

d_gene: TRBD2
j_gene: TRBJ2-2
v_gene: TRBV27
abundance: .
CDR3aa: CASSTRLANGGELFF
CDR3nt: TGTGCCAGCAGTACGCGACTAGCGAATGGCGGGGAGCTGTTTTTT

d_gene: TRBD2
j_gene: TRBJ2-3
v_gene: TRBV7-6
abundance: .
CDR3aa: CASSQTSGKANTQYF
CDR3nt: TGTGCCAGCAGCCAAACTAGCGGGAAGGCGAATACGCAGTATTTT

d_gene: .
j_gene: TRBJ1-2
v_gene: TRBV18
abundance: .
CDR3aa: CASSPDGASNYGYTF
CDR3nt: TGTGCCAGCTCACCAGACGGGGCCTCTAACTATGGCTACACCTTC

d_gene: TRBD2
j_gene: TRBJ2-3
v_gene: TRBV11-3
abundance: .
CDR3aa: CASSRGGITDTQYF
CDR3nt: TGTGCCAGCAGCCGGGGGGGAATCACAGATACGCAGTATTTT

d_gene: .
j_gene: TRBJ1-1
v_gene: TRBV6-5
abundance: .
CDR3aa: CASRPAGWHTEAFF
CDR3nt: TGTGCCAGCAGGCCGGCAGGGTGGCACACTGAAGCTTTCTTT

d_gene: .
j_gene: TRBJ1-1
v_gene: TRBV7-9
abundance: .
CDR3aa: CASSPTGGQGYTEAFF
CDR3nt: TGTGCCAGCAGCCCGACGGGGGGGCAAGGGTACACTGAAGCTTTCTTT

d_gene: .
j_gene: TRBJ1-1
v_gene: TRBV2
abundance: few
CDR3aa: CATSTEYTEAFF
CDR3nt: TGTGCCACCTCGACAGAGTACACTGAAGCTTTCTTT

d_gene: TRBD1
j_gene: TRBJ2-3
v_gene: TRBV5-6
abundance: many
CDR3aa: CASSLVPGQGTDTQYF
CDR3nt: TGTGCCAGCAGCTTGGTGCCGGGACAGGGGACAGATACGCAGTATTTT

d_gene: .
j_gene: TRBJ2-1
v_gene: TRBV4-1
abundance: .
CDR3aa: CASSSQLGWSEQFF
CDR3nt: TGCGCCAGCAGCTCCCAACTAGGATGGAGTGAGCAGTTCTTC

d_gene: TRBD2
j_gene: TRBJ2-7
v_gene: TRBV5-1
abundance: .
CDR3aa: CASSLRTSGEQYF
CDR3nt: TGCGCCAGCAGCTTGCGGACTAGCGGCGAGCAGTATTTC

d_gene: TRBD1
j_gene: TRBJ1-3
v_gene: TRBV7-3
abundance: .
CDR3aa: CASSPNRGGSGNTIYF
CDR3nt: TGTGCCAGCAGCCCGAACAGGGGGGGATCTGGAAACACCATATATTTT

d_gene: .
j_gene: TRBJ2-2
v_gene: TRBV2
abundance: .
CDR3aa: CASRGRTNTGELFF
CDR3nt: TGTGCCAGCAGGGGCCGAACGAACACCGGGGAGCTGTTTTTT

d_gene: TRBD2
j_gene: TRBJ2-2
v_gene: TRBV7-2
abundance: .
CDR3aa: CASRGLARTGELFF
CDR3nt: TGTGCCAGCAGGGGACTAGCTCGGACCGGGGAGCTGTTTTTT

d_gene: TRBD2
j_gene: TRBJ2-1
v_gene: TRBV4-1
abundance: .
CDR3aa: CASSQVWAGEGNEQFF
CDR3nt: TGCGCCAGCAGCCAAGTTTGGGCGGGAGAGGGCAATGAGCAGTTCTTC

d_gene: TRBD1
j_gene: TRBJ1-2
v_gene: TRBV28
abundance: few
CDR3aa: CASSLTGTAILGGYTF
CDR3nt: TGTGCCAGCAGTTTAACAGGGACAGCCATCCTTGGGGGCTACACCTTC

d_gene: TRBD1
j_gene: TRBJ2-3
v_gene: TRBV5-6
abundance: .
CDR3aa: CASSWTGSDTQYF
CDR3nt: TGTGCCAGCAGCTGGACAGGGTCAGATACGCAGTATTTT

d_gene: .
j_gene: TRBJ2-1
v_gene: TRBV5-1
abundance: .
CDR3aa: CASSLRSALGIYNEQFF
CDR3nt: TGCGCCAGCAGCTTGCGTTCTGCGCTAGGGATATACAATGAGCAGTTCTTC

d_gene: TRBD2
j_gene: TRBJ2-7
v_gene: TRBV6-1
abundance: .
CDR3aa: CASTGLAGTPYEQYF
CDR3nt: TGTGCCAGCACCGGACTAGCGGGAACCCCCTACGAGCAGTACTTC

d_gene: .
j_gene: TRBJ1-1
v_gene: TRBV10-3
abundance: .
CDR3aa: CAISESVREDTEAFF
CDR3nt: TGTGCCATCAGTGAGTCGGTACGAGAGGACACTGAAGCTTTCTTT

d_gene: .
j_gene: TRBJ2-3
v_gene: TRBV6-1
abundance: .
CDR3aa: CASSGGFYTDTQYF
CDR3nt: TGTGCCAGCAGTGGAGGCTTTTACACAGATACGCAGTATTTT

d_gene: .
j_gene: TRBJ2-6
v_gene: TRBV19
abundance: .
CDR3aa: CASSGGVSGANVLTF
CDR3nt: TGTGCCAGTAGTGGCGGGGTCTCTGGGGCCAACGTCCTGACTTTC

d_gene: TRBD1
j_gene: TRBJ1-1
v_gene: TRBV27
abundance: .
CDR3aa: CASRTGHEGTEAFF
CDR3nt: TGTGCCAGCAGGACAGGGCACGAGGGCACTGAAGCTTTCTTT

d_gene: .
j_gene: TRBJ1-5
v_gene: TRBV25-1
abundance: .
CDR3aa: CASSESTGVSNQPQHF
CDR3nt: TGTGCCAGCAGTGAATCTACAGGTGTGAGCAATCAGCCCCAGCATTTT

d_gene: TRBD2
j_gene: TRBJ2-3
v_gene: TRBV11-3
abundance: .
CDR3aa: CASSTRGVFTDTQYF
CDR3nt: TGTGCCAGCAGCACCCGGGGGGTCTTTACAGATACGCAGTATTTT

d_gene: .
j_gene: TRBJ1-4
v_gene: TRBV6-5
abundance: .
CDR3aa: CASSRTTTNEKLFF
CDR3nt: TGTGCCAGCAGTCGCACAACAACTAATGAAAAACTGTTTTTT

d_gene: .
j_gene: TRBJ2-5
v_gene: TRBV7-9
abundance: .
CDR3aa: CASSSRDTLETQYF
CDR3nt: TGTGCCAGCAGCTCCCGGGACACACTAGAGACCCAGTACTTC

d_gene: .
j_gene: TRBJ1-1
v_gene: TRBV30
abundance: few
CDR3aa: CAWVPLRVGAFF
CDR3nt: TGTGCCTGGGTACCCCTGAGGGTGGGCGCTTTCTTT

d_gene: .
j_gene: TRBJ1-2
v_gene: TRBV7-2
abundance: .
CDR3aa: CASSLGLRVGYTF
CDR3nt: TGTGCCAGCAGCTTAGGCTTAAGGGTTGGCTACACCTTC